The 19 T cell receptor beta chains below were found in one sample sequenced in a study of blood T cell repertoires in COVID-19. Sequenced by immunoSEQ multiplex PCR; TCRdb stores in-frame clones only, minus some. The sample lists 68,000 or so clones, around 80% seen once, with less than 25% in the top ten. Material for sequencing was peripheral blood. The receptor set was obtained from a human donor in a cohort sampled during active COVID-19.

The chain has TRBV24-1 and TRBJ2-7, with 8 bases fitting TRBD2. CDR3 length equals 16 residues. V trimming: 5 bases; J trimming: 5 bases; junction bases outside the gene matches: 13. The V gene's germline CDR1 is KGHDR and CDR2 SFDVKD. CDR3 nucleotide sequence: TGTGCCACCAGTGGTCCGAGGGGAGCGGGAGACGACGAGCAGTACTTC. Protein product: CATSGPRGAGDDEQYF.

The chain recombines TRBV4-1 with TRBJ2-1; 7 bases fit TRBD2. The CDR3 sequence is 15 residues long. The junction had 11 bases not matched to a gene; V was cut back by 11 bases and J by 1 base. Germline CDR1 reads MGHRA; CDR2 reads YSYEKL. The CDR3 DNA reads as TGCGCCTCCCGACTAGCACCAACATCCTACAATGAGCAGTTCTTC. This codes for CASRLAPTSYNEQFF.

This chain connects TRBV28 to TRBJ2-1; 10 bases map to TRBD1. The CDR3 totals 15 residues. Losses at the gene ends were 5 bases for V and 3 bases for J; bases not matched to a gene: 4. Germline CDR1 is MDHEN and CDR2 is SYDVKM. CDR3 sequence: CASSPGTGVYNEQFF. The CDR3 nucleotides read TGTGCCAGCAGTCCTGGGACAGGGGTCTACAATGAGCAGTTCTTC.

J is TRBJ1-1 and V is TRBV28, with D possibly TRBD1 on 6 matching bases. Germline-derived CDR1 and CDR2 are MDHEN and SYDVKM. This CDR3 spans 13 amino acids. The germline V and J ends were trimmed by 7 bases and 11 bases, with 20 bases remaining between them. CDR3 sequence (DNA): TGTGCCAGCACCGTAAGGGGGGGCGCGCGTGCTTTCTTT. This translates into CASTVRGGARAFF.

The V and J genes are TRBV3-1 (or the pseudogene TRBV3-2) and TRBJ2-5; 8 bases fit TRBD1. This CDR3 contains 17 residues. Germline lookup yields CDR1 LGHDT and CDR2 YNNKEL (reference sequence). V dropped 4 bases and J dropped 2; count of bases not matched to a gene: 12. The CDR3 region is CASSLNPIGQGQETQYF. The CDR3 DNA reads TGTGCCAGCAGCCTAAACCCCATTGGACAGGGACAAGAGACCCAGTACTTC.

V usage is TRBV11-2 and J usage is TRBJ2-2; D remains unclear. The CDR3 runs 15 residues. The germline gives CDR1 SGHAT, CDR2 FQNNGV. V shed 1 base and J shed 1 base, with 7 bases lying between them. The CDR3 loop is CASSLAHKNTGELFF. In DNA, the CDR3 is TGTGCCAGCAGCTTAGCTCACAAGAACACCGGGGAGCTGTTTTTT.

This clone occurred a few times. The chain is built from TRBV30 and TRBJ1-1; D is unclear. Deletions cut 3 bases from V and 5 bases from J, with 10 bases between. Germline CDR1 GTSNPN, CDR2 SVGIG (reference sequence). The CDR3 is 12 residues long. The CDR3 DNA is TGTGCCTGGAGCCCCATAGAGACTGAAGCTTTCTTT. It encodes CAWSPIETEAFF.

The chain employs TRBV7-8 and TRBJ1-2; unclear D gene. The germline CDR1 and CDR2 sequences are SGHVS and FQNEAQ. The CDR3 contains 15 residues. Trimming stripped 1 base from V and 4 bases from J, with 13 bases between. CDR3 DNA sequence: TGTGCCAGCAGCTTAGAAATAGCGACGTCCTATGGCTACACCTTC. This encodes CASSLEIATSYGYTF.

This chain connects TRBV5-1 to TRBJ2-5, with 7 bases identical to TRBD2. The CDR3 contains 15 residues. Per the germline V gene, CDR1 is SGHRS and CDR2 is YFSETQ. After removal of 0 bases from V and 2 bases from J, the junction contained 4 bases not matched to a gene. The CDR3 here is CASSLALGGQETQYF. CDR3 DNA: TGCGCCAGCAGCTTGGCCTTGGGAGGGCAAGAGACCCAGTACTTC. The whole variable domain, remainder taken from reference TRBV5-1 and TRBJ2-5, is KAGVTQTPRYLIKTRGQQVTLSCSPISGHRSVSWYQQTPGQGLQFLFEYFSETQRNKGNFPGRFSGRQFSNSRSEMNVSTLELGDSALYLCASSLALGGQETQYFGPGTRLLVL.

The CDR3: CASRGGQGYGYTF. CDR3 DNA sequence: TGTGCCAGTAGAGGAGGGCAAGGCTATGGCTACACCTTC. The chain has TRBV25-1 and TRBJ1-2, with unresolved D. The CDR3 loop spans 13 amino acids. Germline CDR1 is MGHDK and CDR2 is SYGVNS. V gave up 9 bases and J gave up 4 bases, with 15 bases separating them.

On this clone: The same CDR3 is also encoded by other DNA sequences in this sample. The chain joins TRBV11-3 to TRBJ2-7; weak D call: TRBD1 (6 bases). Trimming took 5 bases from V and 3 from J, leaving 11 bases between them. Germline V gives CDR1 SGHNT, CDR2 YENEEA. The CDR3 length is 13 residues. CDR3 nucleotides: TGTGCCAGCAGCCCCGGACAGAGCTACGAGCAGTACTTC. Its protein is CASSPGQSYEQYF.

The chain employs TRBV6-1 and TRBJ1-1; D remains unclear. The CDR3 runs to 13 residues. Germline V gives CDR1 MNHNS, CDR2 SASEGT. Trimming left V 3 bases short and J 6 bases short, with 11 bases between. The CDR3 sequence is CASSDPMGPEAFF. CDR3 in DNA: TGTGCCAGCAGTGACCCAATGGGCCCTGAAGCTTTCTTT.

The chain is built from TRBV14 and TRBJ1-2, with D possibly being TRBD1 (5 bases). CDR3 length: 14 amino acids. Trimming pared 0 bases from V and 8 bases from J, leaving 13 bases between. Germline V gene data show CDR1 as SGHDN and CDR2 as FVKESK. In DNA, the CDR3 is TGTGCCAGCAGCCAAGATCCCAGGGTTTGGGGCTACACCTTC. The encoded protein is CASSQDPRVWGYTF.

The chain uses TRBV4-1 and TRBJ1-4; no clear D gene. This CDR3 is 16 amino acids long. The V gene's germline CDR1 is MGHRA and CDR2 YSYEKL. The germline V and J ends were trimmed by 1 base and 4 bases, with 13 bases remaining between them. The CDR3, as DNA: TGCGCCAGCAGCCAAGGGCGGGCAGTTCTTAATGAAAAACTGTTTTTT. As protein: CASSQGRAVLNEKLFF.

This chain uses TRBV9 with TRBJ2-3; no reliable D call. Germline V gene data show CDR1 as SGDLS and CDR2 as YYNGEE. V was clipped by 2 bases and J by 2 bases, with 6 bases between them. CDR3 length: 13 residues. CDR3 in DNA: TGTGCCAGCAGCGTCCAGAACACAGATACGCAGTATTTT. Protein: CASSVQNTDTQYF. The whole variable domain, filled in from reference TRBV9 and TRBJ2-3, reads DSGVTQTPKHLITATGQRVTLRCSPRSGDLSVYWYQQSLDQGLQFLIQYYNGEERAKGNILERFSAQQFPDLHSELNLSSLELGDSALYFCASSVQNTDTQYFGPGTRLTVL.

This clone was counted only a few times. The chain carries TRBV4-3 and TRBJ2-1, with unresolved D. This CDR3 is built from 17 residues. Germline CDR1 LGHNA, CDR2 YSLEER. Trimming pared 0 bases from V and 0 bases from J, leaving 12 bases between. As DNA, the CDR3 is TGCGCCAGCAGCCAAGATCAGCCCTACAGCTCCTACAATGAGCAGTTCTTC. Translating gives CASSQDQPYSSYNEQFF.

V usage is TRBV10-3 and J usage is TRBJ1-5; 7 positions agree with TRBD1. V shed 10 bases, J shed 6 bases, and the junction held 18 bases outside the gene matches. Germline CDR1 and CDR2: ENHRY and SYGVKD. This CDR3 region has 16 residues. CDR3 region: CATLDATGNSGQPQHF. CDR3 nucleotide sequence: TGTGCCACCCTGGACGCGACAGGGAATTCGGGTCAGCCCCAGCATTTT.

The sample holds a few counts of this clone. This sequence joins TRBV27 and TRBJ2-7, with a possible D match to TRBD1 (5 bases). V was pared by 3 bases and J by 2 bases, with 8 bases between. Germline assignment: CDR1 MNHEY and CDR2 SMNVEV (reference sequence). This CDR3 comprises 13 residues. The CDR3 DNA sequence: TGTGCCAGCAGTTTGGGCAGGGCCTACGAGCAGTACTTC. Protein product: CASSLGRAYEQYF.

The chain carries TRBV7-8 and TRBJ2-1, with TRBD2 matching 11 bases. Looked up from germline, CDR1 is SGHVS and CDR2 is FQNEAQ. The CDR3 has 19 amino acids. V lost 3 bases, J lost 7 bases, and 17 bases stayed unmatched. The CDR3 DNA reads as TGTGCCAGCAGCTTCCTCGGCCGAACACTAGCGGGAGTCTTTAATGAGCAGTTCTTC. This gives the protein CASSFLGRTLAGVFNEQFF.